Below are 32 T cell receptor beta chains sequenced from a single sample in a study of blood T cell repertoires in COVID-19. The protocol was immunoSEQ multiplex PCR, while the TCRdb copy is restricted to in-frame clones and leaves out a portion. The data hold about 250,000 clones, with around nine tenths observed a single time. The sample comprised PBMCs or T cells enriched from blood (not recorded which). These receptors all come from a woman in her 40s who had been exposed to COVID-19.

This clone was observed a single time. CDR3 in DNA: TGTGCCAGCATCCGCCCCCCAGGCTTTGCAACTAATGAAAAACTGTTTTTT. Translation: CASIRPPGFATNEKLFF. The chain is built from TRBV27 and TRBJ1-4; no reliable D call. Germline-derived CDR1 and CDR2 are MNHEY and SMNVEV (reference sequence). CDR3 length: 17 amino acids. Trimming stripped 7 bases from V and 0 bases from J, with 18 bases between.

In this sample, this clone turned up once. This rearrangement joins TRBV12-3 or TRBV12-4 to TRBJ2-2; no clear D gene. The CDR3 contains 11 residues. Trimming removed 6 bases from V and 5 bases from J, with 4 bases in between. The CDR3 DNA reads TGTGCCAGCAGCGGGACCGGGGAGCTGTTTTTT. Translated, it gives CASSGTGELFF.

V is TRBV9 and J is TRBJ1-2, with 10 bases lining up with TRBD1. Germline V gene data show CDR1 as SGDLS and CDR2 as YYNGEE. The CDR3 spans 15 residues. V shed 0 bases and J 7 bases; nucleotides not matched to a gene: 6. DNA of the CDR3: TGTGCCAGCAGCGTAGGGTCGACAGGGGGCTTTGGCTACACCTTC. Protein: CASSVGSTGGFGYTF.

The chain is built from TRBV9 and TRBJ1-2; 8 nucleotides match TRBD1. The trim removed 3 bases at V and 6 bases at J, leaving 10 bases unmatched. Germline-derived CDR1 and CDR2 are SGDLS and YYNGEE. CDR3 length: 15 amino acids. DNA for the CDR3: TGTGCCAGCAGCGACCGGACAGGGAGAATGGATGGCTACACCTTC. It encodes CASSDRTGRMDGYTF.

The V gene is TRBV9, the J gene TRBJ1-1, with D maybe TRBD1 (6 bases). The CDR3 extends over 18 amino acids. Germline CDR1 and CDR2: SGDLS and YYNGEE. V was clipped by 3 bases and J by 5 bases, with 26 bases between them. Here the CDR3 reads CASSATPFQGLGGTEAFF. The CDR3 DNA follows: TGTGCCAGCAGCGCAACGCCTTTTCAGGGGTTGGGGGGGACTGAAGCTTTCTTT.

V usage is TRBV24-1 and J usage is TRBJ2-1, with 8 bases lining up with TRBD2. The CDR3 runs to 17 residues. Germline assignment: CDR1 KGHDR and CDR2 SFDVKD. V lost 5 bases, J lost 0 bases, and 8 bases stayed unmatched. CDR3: CATSGTSGSLSYNEQFF. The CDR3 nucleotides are TGTGCCACCAGTGGTACGAGCGGGAGCCTCTCCTACAATGAGCAGTTCTTC.

This CDR3 reads CASRASAGGTDTQYF. The CDR3 DNA reads TGTGCCAGTAGGGCTTCGGCGGGAGGCACAGATACGCAGTATTTT. The rearrangement joins TRBV19 to TRBJ2-3, with 7 bases aligning to TRBD2. J was trimmed by 1 base and V by 6 bases; bases with no gene match: 7. Per the germline V gene, CDR1 is LNHDA and CDR2 is SQIVND (reference sequence). The CDR3 is 15 amino acids.

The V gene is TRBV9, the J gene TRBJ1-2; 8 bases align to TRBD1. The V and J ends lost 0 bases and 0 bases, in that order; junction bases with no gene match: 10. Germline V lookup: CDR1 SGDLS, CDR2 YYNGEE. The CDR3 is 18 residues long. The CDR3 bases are TGTGCCAGCAGCGTAGGGGCAGGGGGCGTGGGAGCTAACTATGGCTACACCTTC. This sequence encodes CASSVGAGGVGANYGYTF.

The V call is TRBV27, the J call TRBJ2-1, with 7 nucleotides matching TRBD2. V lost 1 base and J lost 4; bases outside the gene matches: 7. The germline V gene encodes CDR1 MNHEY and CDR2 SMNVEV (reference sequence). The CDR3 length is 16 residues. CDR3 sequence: CASSLLASGAYNEQFF. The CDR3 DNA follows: TGTGCCAGCAGTTTATTAGCGAGCGGGGCGTACAATGAGCAGTTCTTC.

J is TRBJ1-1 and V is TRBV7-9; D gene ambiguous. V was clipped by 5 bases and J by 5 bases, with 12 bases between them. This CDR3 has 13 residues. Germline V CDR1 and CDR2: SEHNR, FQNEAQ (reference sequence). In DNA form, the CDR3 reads TGTGCCAGCAGCGGAGGGAGGTGGACTGAAGCTTTCTTT. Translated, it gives CASSGGRWTEAFF.

The CDR3 here is CASSLTWGDLNQPQHF. The CDR3 region has the DNA TGCGCCAGCAGCCTCACCTGGGGGGACCTCAATCAGCCCCAGCATTTT. This sequence joins TRBV4-3 and TRBJ1-5; tentatively, D is TRBD1 (5 bases). Trimming pared 4 bases from V and 3 bases from J, leaving 16 bases between. Germline lookup yields CDR1 LGHNA and CDR2 YSLEER. This CDR3 is built from 16 residues.

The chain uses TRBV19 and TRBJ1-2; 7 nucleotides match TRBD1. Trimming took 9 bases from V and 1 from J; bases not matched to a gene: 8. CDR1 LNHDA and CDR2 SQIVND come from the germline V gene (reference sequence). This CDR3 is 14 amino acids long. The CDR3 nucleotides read TGTGCCAGCCTTCCGGGACAGAGTAACTATGGCTACACCTTC. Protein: CASLPGQSNYGYTF.

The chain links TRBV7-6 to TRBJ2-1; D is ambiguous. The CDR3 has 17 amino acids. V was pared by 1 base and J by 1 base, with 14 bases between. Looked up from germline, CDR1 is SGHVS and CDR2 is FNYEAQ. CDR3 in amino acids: CASSLGVAPLSYNEQFF. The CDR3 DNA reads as TGTGCCAGCAGCTTAGGTGTCGCACCCCTATCCTACAATGAGCAGTTCTTC.

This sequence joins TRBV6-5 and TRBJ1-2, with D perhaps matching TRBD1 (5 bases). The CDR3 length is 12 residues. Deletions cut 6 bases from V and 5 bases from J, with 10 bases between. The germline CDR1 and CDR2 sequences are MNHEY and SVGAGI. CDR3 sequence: CASRGTSYGYTF. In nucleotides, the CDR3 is TGTGCCAGCAGAGGGACTTCGTATGGCTACACCTTC.

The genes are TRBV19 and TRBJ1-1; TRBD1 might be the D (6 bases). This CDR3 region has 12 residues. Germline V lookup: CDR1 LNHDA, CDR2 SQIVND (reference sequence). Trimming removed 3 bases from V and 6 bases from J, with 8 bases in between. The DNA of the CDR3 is TGTGCCAGTAGTATGGGGGGGCCTGAAGCTTTCTTT. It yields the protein CASSMGGPEAFF.

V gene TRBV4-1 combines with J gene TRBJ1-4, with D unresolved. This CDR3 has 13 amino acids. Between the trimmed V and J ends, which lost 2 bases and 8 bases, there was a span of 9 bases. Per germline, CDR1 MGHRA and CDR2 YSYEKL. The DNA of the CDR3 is TGCGCCAGCAGCCAATTCCTTCCGGAAAAACTGTTTTTT. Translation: CASSQFLPEKLFF.

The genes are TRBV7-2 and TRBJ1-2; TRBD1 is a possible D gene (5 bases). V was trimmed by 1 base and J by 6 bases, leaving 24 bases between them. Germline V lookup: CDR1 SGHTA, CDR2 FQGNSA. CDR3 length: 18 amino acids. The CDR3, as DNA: TGTGCCAGCAGCTTAGACTCGTCGCCGGTGCGGGGGAGAGATGGCTACACCTTC. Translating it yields CASSLDSSPVRGRDGYTF.

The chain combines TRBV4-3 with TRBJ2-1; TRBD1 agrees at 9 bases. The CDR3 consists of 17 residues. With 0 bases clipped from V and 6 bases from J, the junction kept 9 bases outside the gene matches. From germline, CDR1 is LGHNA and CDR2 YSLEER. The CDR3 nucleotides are TGCGCCAGCAGCCAAGAAAGATTGACAGGGGGGGGCAATGAGCAGTTCTTC. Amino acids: CASSQERLTGGGNEQFF.

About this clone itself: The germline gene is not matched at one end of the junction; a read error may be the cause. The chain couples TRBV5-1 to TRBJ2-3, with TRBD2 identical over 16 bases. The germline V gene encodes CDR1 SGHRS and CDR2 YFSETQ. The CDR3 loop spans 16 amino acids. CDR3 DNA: TGTGCCAGCCTCCCGGGACTAGCGGGAGGGCACGATACGCAGTATTTT. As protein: CASLPGLAGGHDTQYF.

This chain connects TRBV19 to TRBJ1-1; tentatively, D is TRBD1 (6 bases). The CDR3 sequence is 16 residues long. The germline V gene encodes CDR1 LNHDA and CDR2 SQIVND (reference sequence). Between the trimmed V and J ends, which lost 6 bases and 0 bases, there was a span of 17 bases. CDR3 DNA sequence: TGTGCCAGTAGGCGAGTGGGGGGGGCGGTGAACACTGAAGCTTTCTTT. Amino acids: CASRRVGGAVNTEAFF.

CDR3 in DNA: TGTGCCAGCAGCAGCAACTCCTACGAGCAGTACTTC. Translated: CASSSNSYEQYF. The chain employs TRBV7-3 and TRBJ2-7; the D is unclear. Between the trimmed V and J ends, which lost 5 bases and 0 bases, there was a span of 5 bases. This CDR3 is 12 amino acids long. The germline V gene encodes CDR1 SGHTA and CDR2 FQGTGA.

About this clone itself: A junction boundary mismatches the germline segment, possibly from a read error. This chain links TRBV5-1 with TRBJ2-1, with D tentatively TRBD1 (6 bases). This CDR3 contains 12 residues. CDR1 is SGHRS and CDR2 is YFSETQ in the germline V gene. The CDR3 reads CASYSTGYEQFF. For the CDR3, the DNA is TGTGCCAGCTACTCGACAGGTTATGAGCAGTTCTTC. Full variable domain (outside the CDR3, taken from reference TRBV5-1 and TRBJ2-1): KAGVTQTPRYLIKTRGQQVTLSCSPISGHRSVSWYQQTPGQGLQFLFEYFSETQRNKGNFPGRFSGRQFSNSRSEMNVSTLELGDSALYLCASYSTGYEQFFGPGTRLTVL.

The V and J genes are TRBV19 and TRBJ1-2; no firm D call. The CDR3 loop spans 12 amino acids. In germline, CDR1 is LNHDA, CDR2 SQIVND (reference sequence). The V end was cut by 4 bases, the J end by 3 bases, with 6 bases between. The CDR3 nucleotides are TGTGCCAGTAGTACAGTACACTATGGCTACACCTTC. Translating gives CASSTVHYGYTF.

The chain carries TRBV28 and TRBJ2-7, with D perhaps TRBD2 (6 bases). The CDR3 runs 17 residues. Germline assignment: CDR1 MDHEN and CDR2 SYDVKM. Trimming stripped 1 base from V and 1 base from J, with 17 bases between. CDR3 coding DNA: TGTGCCAGCAGTTTATATTTTGGGGGGAGTTGGTCCTACGAGCAGTACTTC. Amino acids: CASSLYFGGSWSYEQYF.

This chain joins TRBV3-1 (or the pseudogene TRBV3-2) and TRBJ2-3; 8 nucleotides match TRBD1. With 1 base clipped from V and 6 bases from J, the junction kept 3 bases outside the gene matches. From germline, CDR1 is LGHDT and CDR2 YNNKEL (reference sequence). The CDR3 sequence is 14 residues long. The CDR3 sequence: CASSQGTGSDTQYF. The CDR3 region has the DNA TGTGCCAGCAGCCAAGGGACAGGGTCGGATACGCAGTATTTT.

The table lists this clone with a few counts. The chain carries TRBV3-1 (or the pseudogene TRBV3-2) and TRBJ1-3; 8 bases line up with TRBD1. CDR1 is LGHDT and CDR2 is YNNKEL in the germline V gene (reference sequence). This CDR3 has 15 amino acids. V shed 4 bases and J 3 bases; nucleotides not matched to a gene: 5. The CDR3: CASSPRGQDGNTIYF. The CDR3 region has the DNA TGTGCCAGCAGCCCCAGGGGGCAAGATGGAAACACCATATATTTT.

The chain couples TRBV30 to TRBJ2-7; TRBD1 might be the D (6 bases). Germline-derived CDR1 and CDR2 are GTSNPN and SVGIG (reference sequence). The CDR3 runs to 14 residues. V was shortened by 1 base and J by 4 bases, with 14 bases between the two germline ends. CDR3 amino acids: CAWSGDIRTYEQYF. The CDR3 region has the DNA TGTGCCTGGAGTGGGGACATAAGAACTTACGAGCAGTACTTC.

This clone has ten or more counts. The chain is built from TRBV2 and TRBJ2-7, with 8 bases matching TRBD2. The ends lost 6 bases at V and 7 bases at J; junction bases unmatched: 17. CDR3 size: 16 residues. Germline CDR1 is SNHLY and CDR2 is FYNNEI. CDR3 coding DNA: TGTGCCAGCAGCATACGGGTGGCGGGGGGTTCACGGGAGCAGTACTTC. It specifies CASSIRVAGGSREQYF. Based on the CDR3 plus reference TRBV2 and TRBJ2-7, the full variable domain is EPEVTQTPSHQVTQMGQEVILRCVPISNHLYFYWYRQILGQKVEFLVSFYNNEISEKSEIFDDQFSVERPDGSNFTLKIRSTKLEDSAMYFCASSIRVAGGSREQYFGPGTRLTVT.

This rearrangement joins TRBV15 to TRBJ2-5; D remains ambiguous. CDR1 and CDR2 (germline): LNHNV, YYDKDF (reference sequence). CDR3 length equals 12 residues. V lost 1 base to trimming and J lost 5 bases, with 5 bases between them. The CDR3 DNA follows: TGTGCCACCAGCAGAGGCGAGGAGACCCAGTACTTC. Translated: CATSRGEETQYF.

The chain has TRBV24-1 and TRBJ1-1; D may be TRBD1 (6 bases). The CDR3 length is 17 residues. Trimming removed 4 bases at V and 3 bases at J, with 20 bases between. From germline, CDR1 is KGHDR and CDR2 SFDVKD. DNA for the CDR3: TGTGCCACCAGTGAGTCGGGACTCGGGAGGGGGTACACTGAAGCTTTCTTT. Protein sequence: CATSESGLGRGYTEAFF.

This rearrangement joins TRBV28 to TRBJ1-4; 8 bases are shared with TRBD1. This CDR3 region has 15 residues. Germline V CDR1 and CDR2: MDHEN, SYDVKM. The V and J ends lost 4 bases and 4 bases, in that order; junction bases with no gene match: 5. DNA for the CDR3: TGTGCCAGCAGTTCCAGACAGGGGTATAATGAAAAACTGTTTTTT. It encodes CASSSRQGYNEKLFF.

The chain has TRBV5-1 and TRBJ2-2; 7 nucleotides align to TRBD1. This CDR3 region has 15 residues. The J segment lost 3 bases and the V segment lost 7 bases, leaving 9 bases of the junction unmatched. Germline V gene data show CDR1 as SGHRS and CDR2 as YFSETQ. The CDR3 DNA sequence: TGCGCCAGCGGCATTGGGGACAGAGACACCGGGGAGCTGTTTTTT. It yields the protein CASGIGDRDTGELFF.